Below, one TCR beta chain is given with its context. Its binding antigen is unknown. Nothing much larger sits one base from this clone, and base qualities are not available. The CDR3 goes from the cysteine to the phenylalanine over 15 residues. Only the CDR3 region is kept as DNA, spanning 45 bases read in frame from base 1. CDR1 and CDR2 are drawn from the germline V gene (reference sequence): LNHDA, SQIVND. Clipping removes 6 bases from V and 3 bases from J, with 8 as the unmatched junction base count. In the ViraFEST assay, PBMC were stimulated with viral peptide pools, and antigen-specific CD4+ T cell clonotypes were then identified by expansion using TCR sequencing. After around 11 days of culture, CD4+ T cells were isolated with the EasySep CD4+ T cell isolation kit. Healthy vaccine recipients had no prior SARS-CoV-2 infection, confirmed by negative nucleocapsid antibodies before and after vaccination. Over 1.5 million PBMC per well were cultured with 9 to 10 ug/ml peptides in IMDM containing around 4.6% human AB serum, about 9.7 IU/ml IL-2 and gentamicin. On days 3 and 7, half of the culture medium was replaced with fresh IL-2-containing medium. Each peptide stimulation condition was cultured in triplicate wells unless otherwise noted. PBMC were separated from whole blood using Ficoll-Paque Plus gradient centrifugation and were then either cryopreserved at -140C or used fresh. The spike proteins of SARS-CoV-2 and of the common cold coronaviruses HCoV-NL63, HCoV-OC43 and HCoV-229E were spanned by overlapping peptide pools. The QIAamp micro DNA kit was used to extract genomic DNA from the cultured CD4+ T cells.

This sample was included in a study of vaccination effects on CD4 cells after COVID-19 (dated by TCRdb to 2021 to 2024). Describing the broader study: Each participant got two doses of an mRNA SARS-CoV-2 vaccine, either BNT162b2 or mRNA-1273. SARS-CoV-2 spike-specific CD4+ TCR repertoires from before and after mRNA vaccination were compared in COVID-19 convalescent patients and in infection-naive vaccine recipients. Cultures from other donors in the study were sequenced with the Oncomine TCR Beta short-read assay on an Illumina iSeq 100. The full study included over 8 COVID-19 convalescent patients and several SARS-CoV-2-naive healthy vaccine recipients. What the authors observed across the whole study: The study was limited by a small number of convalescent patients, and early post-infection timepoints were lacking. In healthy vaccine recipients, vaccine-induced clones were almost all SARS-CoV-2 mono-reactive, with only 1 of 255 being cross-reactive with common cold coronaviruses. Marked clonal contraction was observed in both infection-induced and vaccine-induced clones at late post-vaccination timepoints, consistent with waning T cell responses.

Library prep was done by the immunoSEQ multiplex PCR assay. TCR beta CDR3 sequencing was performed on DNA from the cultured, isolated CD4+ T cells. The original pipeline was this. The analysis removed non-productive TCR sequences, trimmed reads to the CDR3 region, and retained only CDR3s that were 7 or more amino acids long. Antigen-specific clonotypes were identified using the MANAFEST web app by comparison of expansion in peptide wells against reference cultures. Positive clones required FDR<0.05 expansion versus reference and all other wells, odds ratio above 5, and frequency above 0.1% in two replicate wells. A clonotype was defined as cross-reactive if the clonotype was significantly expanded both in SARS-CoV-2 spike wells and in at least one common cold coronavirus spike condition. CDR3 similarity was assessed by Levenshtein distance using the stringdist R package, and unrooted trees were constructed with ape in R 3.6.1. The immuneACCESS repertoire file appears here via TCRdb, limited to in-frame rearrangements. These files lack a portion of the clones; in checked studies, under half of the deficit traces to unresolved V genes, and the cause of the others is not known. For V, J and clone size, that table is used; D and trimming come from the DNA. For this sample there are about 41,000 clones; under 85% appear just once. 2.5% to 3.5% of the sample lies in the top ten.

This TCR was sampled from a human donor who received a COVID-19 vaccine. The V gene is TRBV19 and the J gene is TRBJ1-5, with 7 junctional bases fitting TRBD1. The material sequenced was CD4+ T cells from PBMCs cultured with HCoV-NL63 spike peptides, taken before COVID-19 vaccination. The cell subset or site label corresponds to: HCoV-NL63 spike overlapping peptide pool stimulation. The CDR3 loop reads CASSPGTVFNQPQHF. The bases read TGTGCCAGTAGCCCAGGGACAGTATTCAATCAGCCCCAGCATTTT.